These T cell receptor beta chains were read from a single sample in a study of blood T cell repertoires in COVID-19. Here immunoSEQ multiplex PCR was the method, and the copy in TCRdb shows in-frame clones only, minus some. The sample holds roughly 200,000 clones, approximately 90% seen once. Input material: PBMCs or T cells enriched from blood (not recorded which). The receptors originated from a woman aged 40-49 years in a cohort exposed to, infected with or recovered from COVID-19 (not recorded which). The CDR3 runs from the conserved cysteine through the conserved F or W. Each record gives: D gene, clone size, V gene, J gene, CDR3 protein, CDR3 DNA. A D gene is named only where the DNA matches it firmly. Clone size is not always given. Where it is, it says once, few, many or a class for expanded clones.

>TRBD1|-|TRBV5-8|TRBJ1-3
CASSPRRQGGNTIYF
TGTGCCAGCAGCCCCCGTCGACAGGGGGGAAACACCATATATTTT
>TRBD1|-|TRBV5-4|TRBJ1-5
CASSLGTGVNQPQHF
TGTGCCAGCAGCTTGGGGACAGGGGTCAATCAGCCCCAGCATTTT
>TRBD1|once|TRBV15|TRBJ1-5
CATSKDRGGNQPQHF
TGTGCCACCAGCAAGGACAGGGGCGGCAATCAGCCCCAGCATTTT
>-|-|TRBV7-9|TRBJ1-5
CASSSTLGGQPQHF
TGTGCCAGCAGCTCCACCCTGGGAGGCCAGCCCCAGCATTTT
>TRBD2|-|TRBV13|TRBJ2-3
CASSLGLADPDTQYF
TGTGCCAGCAGCTTAGGACTAGCGGACCCAGATACGCAGTATTTT
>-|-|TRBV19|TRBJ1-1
CASGSGLDTEAFF
TGTGCCAGTGGATCCGGGTTAGACACTGAAGCTTTCTTT
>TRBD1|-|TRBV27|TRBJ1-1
CASRWDRGRTEAFF
TGTGCCAGCAGGTGGGACAGGGGGCGAACTGAAGCTTTCTTT
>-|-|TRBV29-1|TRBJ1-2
CSVSGGLLSYGYTF
TGCAGCGTTTCGGGGGGGCTCTTGAGCTATGGCTACACCTTC
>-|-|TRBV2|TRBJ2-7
CASRWETGSYEQYF
TGTGCCAGCAGGTGGGAGACAGGATCCTACGAGCAGTACTTC
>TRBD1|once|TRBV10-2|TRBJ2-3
CASSESPFGTDFTDTQYF
TGCGCCAGCAGTGAGTCTCCCTTTGGGACAGATTTCACAGATACGCAGTATTTT
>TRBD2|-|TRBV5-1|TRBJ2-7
CASSLGGLAGSTYEQYF
TGCGCCAGCAGCTTGGGCGGACTAGCGGGGTCCACCTACGAGCAGTACTTC
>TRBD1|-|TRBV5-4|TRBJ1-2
CASSPKTAGGYLYGYTF
TGTGCCAGCAGCCCGAAAACGGCAGGGGGCTATCTCTATGGCTACACCTTC
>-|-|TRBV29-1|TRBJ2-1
CSVGFLWLRNAYNEQFF
TGCAGCGTTGGGTTCCTGTGGCTCCGAAATGCCTACAATGAGCAGTTCTTC
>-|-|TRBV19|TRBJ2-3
CASSSSSLMRGEVDTQYF
TGTGCCAGTAGTTCCTCCTCACTGATGCGGGGAGAGGTAGATACGCAGTATTTT
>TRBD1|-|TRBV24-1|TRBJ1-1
CATGTGNTEAFF
TGTGCCACCGGGACAGGGAACACTGAAGCTTTCTTT
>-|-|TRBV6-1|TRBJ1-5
CASSEWGSNQPQHF
TGTGCCAGCAGTGAATGGGGCAGCAATCAGCCCCAGCATTTT
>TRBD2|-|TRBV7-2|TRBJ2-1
CASSLVLAGGYNEQFF
TGTGCCAGCAGCTTAGTTCTTGCGGGAGGGTACAATGAGCAGTTCTTC
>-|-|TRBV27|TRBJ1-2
CASSGPGSYGYTF
TGTGCCAGCAGTGGCCCAGGGTCCTATGGCTACACCTTC
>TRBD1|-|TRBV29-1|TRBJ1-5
CSVVGQGDQPQHF
TGCAGCGTAGTCGGACAGGGTGATCAGCCCCAGCATTTT
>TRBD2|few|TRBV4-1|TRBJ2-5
CASSQTSGQETQYF
TGCGCCAGCAGCCAGACTAGCGGACAAGAGACCCAGTACTTC
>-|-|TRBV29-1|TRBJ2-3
CSGERVGTDTQYF
TGCAGCGGCGAACGGGTTGGAACAGATACGCAGTATTTT
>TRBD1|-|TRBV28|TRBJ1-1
CASGQGVDTEAFF
TGTGCCAGCGGACAGGGAGTGGACACTGAAGCTTTCTTT
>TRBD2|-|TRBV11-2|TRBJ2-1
CASSFRQAGGYNEQFF
TGTGCCAGCAGCTTTCGTCAGGCGGGGGGGTACAATGAGCAGTTCTTC
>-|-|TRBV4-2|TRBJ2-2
CASSQVNSSPGELFF
TGTGCCAGCAGCCAAGTCAACTCGTCGCCCGGGGAGCTGTTTTTT
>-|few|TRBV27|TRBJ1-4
CASSLQGLTNEKLFF
TGTGCCAGCAGTTTACAGGGCCTAACTAATGAAAAACTGTTTTTT
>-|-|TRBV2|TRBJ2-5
CASRGLAFRETQYF
TGTGCCAGCAGGGGCCTAGCCTTCAGGGAGACCCAGTACTTC
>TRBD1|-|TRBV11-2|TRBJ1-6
CASSLEPGGRAPLHF
TGTGCCAGCAGCTTAGAACCAGGGGGCAGAGCACCCCTCCACTTT
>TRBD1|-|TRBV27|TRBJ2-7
CASSLRQGAYEQYF
TGTGCCAGCAGTTTAAGGCAGGGGGCATACGAGCAGTACTTC
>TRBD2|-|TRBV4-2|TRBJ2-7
CASSQFSGRALTDEQYF
TGTGCCAGCAGCCAGTTCAGCGGGAGGGCCCTCACCGACGAGCAGTACTTC
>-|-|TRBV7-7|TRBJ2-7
CARALAYEQYF
TGTGCCAGAGCTCTAGCCTACGAGCAGTACTTC
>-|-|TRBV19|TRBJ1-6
CASAPQGISPLHF
TGTGCCAGTGCTCCCCAGGGGATTTCACCCCTCCACTTT
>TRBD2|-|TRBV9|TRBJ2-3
CATQREGTDTQYF
TGTGCCACCCAGCGGGAGGGCACAGATACGCAGTATTTT
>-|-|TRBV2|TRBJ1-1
CASSDPRVNTEAFF
TGTGCCAGCAGTGACCCCAGGGTTAACACTGAAGCTTTCTTT
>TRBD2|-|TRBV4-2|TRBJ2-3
CASSQRPTSGLAVTQYF
TGTGCCAGCAGCCAGAGACCCACTAGCGGTTTAGCGGTGACGCAGTATTTT
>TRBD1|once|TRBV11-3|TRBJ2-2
CASSGQGRLTGELFF
TGTGCCAGCTCGGGACAGGGCCGGTTAACCGGGGAGCTGTTTTTT
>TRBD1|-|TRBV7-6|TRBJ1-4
CASSWTGLANEKLFF
TGTGCCAGCAGCTGGACAGGGCTGGCTAATGAAAAACTGTTTTTT
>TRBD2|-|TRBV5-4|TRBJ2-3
CASSTGTSRVTDTQYF
TGTGCCAGCAGCACAGGGACTAGTCGAGTCACAGATACGCAGTATTTT
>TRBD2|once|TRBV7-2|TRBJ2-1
CASSLGSTSGRASEQFF
TGTGCCAGCAGCTTAGGGTCTACTAGCGGGAGGGCAAGTGAGCAGTTCTTC
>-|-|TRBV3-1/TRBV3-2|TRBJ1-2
CASSQDRVSYGYTF
TGTGCCAGCAGCCAAGACAGGGTCTCCTATGGCTACACCTTC
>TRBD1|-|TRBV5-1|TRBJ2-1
CASSLGQGGGEQFF
TGCGCCAGCAGCTTGGGACAGGGGGGAGGAGAGCAGTTCTTC
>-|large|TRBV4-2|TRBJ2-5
CASSQDLVSEETQYF
TGTGCCAGCAGCCAAGATTTAGTTTCTGAAGAGACCCAGTACTTC
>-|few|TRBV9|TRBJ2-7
CASSASGQPFSYEQYF
TGTGCCAGCAGCGCCTCGGGACAACCTTTTTCCTACGAGCAGTACTTC
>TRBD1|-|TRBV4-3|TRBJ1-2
CASSPARTGITYGYTF
TGCGCCAGCAGCCCAGCAAGGACAGGGATTACTTACGGCTACACCTTC
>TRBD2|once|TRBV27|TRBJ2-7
CASSMGRGSYEQYF
TGTGCCAGCAGTATGGGGCGGGGGAGCTACGAGCAGTACTTC